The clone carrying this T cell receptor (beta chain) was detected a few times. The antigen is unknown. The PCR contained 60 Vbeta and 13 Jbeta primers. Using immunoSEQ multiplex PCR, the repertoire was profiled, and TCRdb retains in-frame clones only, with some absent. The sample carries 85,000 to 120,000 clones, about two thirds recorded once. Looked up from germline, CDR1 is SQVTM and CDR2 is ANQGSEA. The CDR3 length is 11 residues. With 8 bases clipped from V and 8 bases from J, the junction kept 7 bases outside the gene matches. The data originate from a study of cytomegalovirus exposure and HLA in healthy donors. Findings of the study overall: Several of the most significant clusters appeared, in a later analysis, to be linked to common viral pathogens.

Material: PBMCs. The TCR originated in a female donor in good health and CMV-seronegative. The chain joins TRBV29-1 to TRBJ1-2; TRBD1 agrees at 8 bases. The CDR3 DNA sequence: TGCAGCACGGACAGGGTTCACGGCTACACCTTC. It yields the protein CSTDRVHGYTF.